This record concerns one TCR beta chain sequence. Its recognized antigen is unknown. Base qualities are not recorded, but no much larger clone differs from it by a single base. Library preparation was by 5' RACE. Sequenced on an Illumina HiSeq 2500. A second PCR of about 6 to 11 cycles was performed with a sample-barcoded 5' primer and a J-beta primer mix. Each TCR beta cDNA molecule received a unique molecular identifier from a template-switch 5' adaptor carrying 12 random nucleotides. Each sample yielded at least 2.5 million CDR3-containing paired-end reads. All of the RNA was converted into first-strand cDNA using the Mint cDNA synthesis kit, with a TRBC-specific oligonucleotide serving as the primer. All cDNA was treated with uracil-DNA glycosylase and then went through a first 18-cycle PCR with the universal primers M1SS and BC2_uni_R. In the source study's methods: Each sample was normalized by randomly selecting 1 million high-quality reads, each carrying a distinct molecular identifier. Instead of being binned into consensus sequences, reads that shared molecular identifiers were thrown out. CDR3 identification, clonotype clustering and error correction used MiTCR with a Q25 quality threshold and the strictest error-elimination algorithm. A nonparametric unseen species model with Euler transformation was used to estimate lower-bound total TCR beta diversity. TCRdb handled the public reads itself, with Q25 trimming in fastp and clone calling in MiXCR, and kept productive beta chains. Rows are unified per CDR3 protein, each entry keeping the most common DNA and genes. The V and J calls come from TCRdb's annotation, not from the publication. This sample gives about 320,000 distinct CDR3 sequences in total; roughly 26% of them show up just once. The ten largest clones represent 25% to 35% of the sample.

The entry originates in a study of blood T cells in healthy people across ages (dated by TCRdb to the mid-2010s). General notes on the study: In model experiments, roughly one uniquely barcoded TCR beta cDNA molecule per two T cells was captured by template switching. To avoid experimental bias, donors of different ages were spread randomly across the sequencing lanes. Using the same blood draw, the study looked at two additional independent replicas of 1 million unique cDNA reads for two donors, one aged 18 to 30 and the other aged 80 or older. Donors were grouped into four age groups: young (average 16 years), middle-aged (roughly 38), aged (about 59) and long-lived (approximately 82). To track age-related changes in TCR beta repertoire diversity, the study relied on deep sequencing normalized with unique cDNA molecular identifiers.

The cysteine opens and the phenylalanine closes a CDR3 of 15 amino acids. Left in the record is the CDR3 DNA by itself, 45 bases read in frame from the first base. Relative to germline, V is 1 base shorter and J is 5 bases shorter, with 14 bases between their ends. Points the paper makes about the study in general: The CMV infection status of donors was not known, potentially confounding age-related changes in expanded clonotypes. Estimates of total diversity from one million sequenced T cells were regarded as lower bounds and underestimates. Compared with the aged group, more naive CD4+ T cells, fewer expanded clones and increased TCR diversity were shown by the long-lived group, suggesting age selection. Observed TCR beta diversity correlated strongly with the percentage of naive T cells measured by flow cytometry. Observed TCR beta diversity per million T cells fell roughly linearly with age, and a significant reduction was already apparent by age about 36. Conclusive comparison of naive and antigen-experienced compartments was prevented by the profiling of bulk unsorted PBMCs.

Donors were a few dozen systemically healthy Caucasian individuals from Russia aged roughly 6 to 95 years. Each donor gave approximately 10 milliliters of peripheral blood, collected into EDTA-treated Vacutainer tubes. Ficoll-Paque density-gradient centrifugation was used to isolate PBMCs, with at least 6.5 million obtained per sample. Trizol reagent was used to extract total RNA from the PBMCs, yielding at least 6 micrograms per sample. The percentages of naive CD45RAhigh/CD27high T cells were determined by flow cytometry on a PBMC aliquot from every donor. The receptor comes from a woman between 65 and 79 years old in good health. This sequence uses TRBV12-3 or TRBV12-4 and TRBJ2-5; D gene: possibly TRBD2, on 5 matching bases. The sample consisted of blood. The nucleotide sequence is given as TGTGCCAGCAGTTTAGGTCAGGCTAGCCGGGAGACCCAGTACTTC. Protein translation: CASSLGQASRETQYF.